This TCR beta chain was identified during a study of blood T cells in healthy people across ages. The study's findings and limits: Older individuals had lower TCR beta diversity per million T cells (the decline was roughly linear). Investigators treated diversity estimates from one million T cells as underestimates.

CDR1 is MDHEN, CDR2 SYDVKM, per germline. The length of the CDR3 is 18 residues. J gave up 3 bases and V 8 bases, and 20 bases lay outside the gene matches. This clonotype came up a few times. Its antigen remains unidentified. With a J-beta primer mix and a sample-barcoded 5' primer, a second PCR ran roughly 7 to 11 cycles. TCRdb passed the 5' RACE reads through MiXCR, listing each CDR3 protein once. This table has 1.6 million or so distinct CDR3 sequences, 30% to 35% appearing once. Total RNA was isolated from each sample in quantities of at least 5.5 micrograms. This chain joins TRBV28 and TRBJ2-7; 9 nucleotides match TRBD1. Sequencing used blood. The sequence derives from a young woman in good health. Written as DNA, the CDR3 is TGTGCCAGCTTTTCCGGGACAGGGTACCCGAACCACTACTACGAGCAGTACTTC. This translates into CASFSGTGYPNHYYEQYF.